This T cell receptor beta chain was profiled in a study of regulatory T cells in long-lasting Graves disease (dated by TCRdb to the early 2020s). Some background on the complete study: Persistent Graves' disease was defined as antithyroid drug treatment for over 5 years with persistently positive TSH receptor autoantibodies. Peripheral blood TCR sequencing and RNA sequencing compared persistent Graves' disease patients with newly diagnosed Graves' disease patients. The study was registered as a clinical trial and conducted in China. A total of about 35 samples underwent TCR sequencing, from about 13 patients with persistent Graves' disease and 20 or so patients with newly diagnosed Graves' disease. In the clinical cohort, patients with persistent Graves' disease had used antithyroid drugs for an average of around 9.9 years. General study outcomes and caveats: As a limitation, the authors acknowledged that the small sample size may reduce accuracy. Persistent patients shared more public clonotypes among themselves (around 2,700) than newly diagnosed patients did (more than 950). Preferential use of TRBV28, TRBJ1-2 and TRBJ2-5 was observed in persistent disease, whereas TRBV20-1 and TRBJ2-1 were favored in newly diagnosed disease. Only the TCR beta chain was sequenced and analyzed. Lower TCR Shannon entropy and fewer highly expanded clones were observed in persistent Graves' disease patients than in newly diagnosed patients, which suggested clonal expansion. Peripheral blood alone was examined, since thyroid tissue, which constituted the primary lesion, could not be accessed.

The intended sense of this specimen's time point label: persistent/refractory GD, antithyroid drugs over 5 years with positive TRAb. RNA was extracted from PBMCs in TRIzol for both TCR sequencing and RNA sequencing. The diagnosis of Graves' disease was made according to American Thyroid Association guidelines. Patients for the study were recruited at an endocrinology department in Xi'an, China. Each patient gave about 10 milliliters of peripheral blood, collected in an EDTA anticoagulant tube. Ficoll Paque Plus density gradient separation was used to isolate PBMCs, and no further T cell sorting was performed. An Agilent 2100 Bioanalyzer and agarose gel were used to assess RNA quality, and a NanoDrop 2000 was used to measure RNA concentration. CDR1 LGHDT and CDR2 YNNKEL were looked up in the germline V gene (reference sequence). V and J are trimmed by 4 bases and 4 bases, and the gene matches miss 9 bases of the junction. From the cysteine up to the phenylalanine, the CDR3 has a length of 16 residues. Kept here is only the CDR3 DNA, which spans 48 bases and is read in frame from base 1.

Receptor amplification or capture employed multiplex PCR. These reads were obtained on an Illumina HiSeq 4000. CDR3 regions were amplified by Arm-PCR with iRepertoire HTBI primers to construct TCR beta libraries. Before sequencing, the PCR products went through gel purification. As for how the authors treated the data: Gene usage analysis of CDR3 amino acid clonotypes relied on the 62 TRBV and more than twelve TRBJ segments identified across samples. COPE and FqMerger were used to merge filtered high-quality paired reads into contigs. Contigs were aligned with BLAST to IMGT TRBV, TRBD and TRBJ reference genes, and CDR3 was defined per IMGT. Any clonotype with a frequency above 0.1% was counted as a highly expanded clone. Repertoire diversity was measured by Shannon entropy, and V-J evenness by the Gini coefficient. Public clonotypes were defined as clonotypes shared by more than one individual. In-frame beta chains were kept once TCRdb had trimmed the public reads at Q25 with fastp and called clones with MiXCR. Under each unique CDR3 protein, matching rows form one entry showing the most common genes and DNA. The V and J calls reflect TCRdb's pipeline rather than the authors' work. This sample has hundreds of thousands of distinct CDR3 sequences in its table, and 25% to 30% of those were observed once. About 42% of the sample is held by the ten biggest clonotypes.

This clonotype was detected once. Its specific antigen is unknown. No quality values exist for individual bases; no much larger clone is one base distant. One read alone makes for weak evidence. The sequence was obtained from a female donor with Graves disease. The specimen was peripheral blood mononuclear cells (PBMCs), collected when the disease was refractory, from a patient treated with antithyroid drugs. The chain is encoded by TRBV3-1 joined to TRBJ2-7; 11 central bases correspond to TRBD2. The DNA sequence is given as TGTGCCAGCAGCCCTACTTTAGCGGGAGGGCTTTACGAGCAGTACTTC. It specifies CASSPTLAGGLYEQYF.